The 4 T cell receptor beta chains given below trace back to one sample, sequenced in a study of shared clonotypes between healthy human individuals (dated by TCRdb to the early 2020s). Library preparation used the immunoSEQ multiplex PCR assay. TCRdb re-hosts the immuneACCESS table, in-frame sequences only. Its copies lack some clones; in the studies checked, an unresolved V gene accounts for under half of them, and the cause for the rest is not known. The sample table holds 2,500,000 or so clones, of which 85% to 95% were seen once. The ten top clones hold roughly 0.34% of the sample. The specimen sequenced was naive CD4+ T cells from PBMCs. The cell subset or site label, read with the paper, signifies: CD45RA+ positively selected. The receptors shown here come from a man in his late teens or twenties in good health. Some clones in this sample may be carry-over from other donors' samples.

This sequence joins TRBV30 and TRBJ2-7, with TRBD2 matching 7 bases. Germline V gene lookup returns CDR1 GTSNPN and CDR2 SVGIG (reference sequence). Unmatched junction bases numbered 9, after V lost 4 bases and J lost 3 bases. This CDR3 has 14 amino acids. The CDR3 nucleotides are TGTGCCTGGATTCGTGGAACTAGCGACTACGAGCAGTACTTC. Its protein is CAWIRGTSDYEQYF.

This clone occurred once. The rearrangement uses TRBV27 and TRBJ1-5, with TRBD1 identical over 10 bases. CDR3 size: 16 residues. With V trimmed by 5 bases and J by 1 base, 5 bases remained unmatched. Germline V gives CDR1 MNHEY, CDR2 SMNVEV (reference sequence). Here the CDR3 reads CASSPRTGGSNQPQHF. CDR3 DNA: TGTGCCAGCAGTCCCCGGACAGGGGGGAGCAATCAGCCCCAGCATTTT.

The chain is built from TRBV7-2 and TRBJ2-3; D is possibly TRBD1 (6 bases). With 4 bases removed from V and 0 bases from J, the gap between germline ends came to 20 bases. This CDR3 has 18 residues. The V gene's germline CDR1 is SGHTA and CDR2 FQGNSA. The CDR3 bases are TGTGCCAGCAGCTCCCCGAGAGGACAGCTCACTAGCACAGATACGCAGTATTTT. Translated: CASSSPRGQLTSTDTQYF.

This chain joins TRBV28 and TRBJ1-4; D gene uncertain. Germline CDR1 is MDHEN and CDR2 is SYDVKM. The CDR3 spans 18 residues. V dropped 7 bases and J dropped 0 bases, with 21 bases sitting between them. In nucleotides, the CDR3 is TGTGCCAGCACTATTCCCCGACGGACGGAAACAACTAATGAAAAACTGTTTTTT. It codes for CASTIPRRTETTNEKLFF.